These T cell receptor beta chains were read from a single sample in a study of T cell changes during pregnancy in multiple sclerosis. Assay: immunoSEQ multiplex PCR; the TCRdb copy retains only in-frame clones and omits some. The profile shows tens of thousands of clones, around 92% of them singletons. The sample consisted of peripheral blood, taken after pregnancy. These receptors were obtained from a female donor in good health, enrolled as a control in a pregnancy study. CDR3s include the opening cysteine and the closing phenylalanine or tryptophan. A D gene is named only where the DNA matches it firmly.

v_call | d_call | cdr3_aa
TRBV29-1 | - | CSPTRGGGETEAFF
TRBV5-1 | - | CASSVAQGTNTGELFF
TRBV15 | - | CATSRDRETGNTEAFF
TRBV19 | - | CASSWASRGTGELFF
TRBV7-9 | - | CASSSTGLATTDTQYF
TRBV4-3 | TRBD1 | CASSPGGGGSEKLFF
TRBV6-5 | - | CASSYGQGIREAFF
TRBV18 | TRBD1 | CASSPGTAAYTF
TRBV5-1 | - | CASSLAAQYSSHGDGYTF
TRBV7-7 | - | CASSLIQSSQETQYF
TRBV4-3 | TRBD2 | CASSQGPSGRGYEQYF
TRBV5-6 | TRBD1 | CASSQRQGAGSPLHF
TRBV7-9 | - | CASSRQETQYF
TRBV19 | TRBD1 | CASSAGGRQPQHF
TRBV11-2 | TRBD1 | CASSLGGGTGVYEQYF
TRBV28 | - | CASSFMGPNQPQHF
TRBV21-1 | - | CASRLEGPYEQYF
TRBV6-4 | - | CASSDSTGTDTQYF
TRBV18 | TRBD1 | CASSLGTVTLTDTQYF
TRBV5-1 | TRBD2 | CASSPTTSGYSTDTQYF